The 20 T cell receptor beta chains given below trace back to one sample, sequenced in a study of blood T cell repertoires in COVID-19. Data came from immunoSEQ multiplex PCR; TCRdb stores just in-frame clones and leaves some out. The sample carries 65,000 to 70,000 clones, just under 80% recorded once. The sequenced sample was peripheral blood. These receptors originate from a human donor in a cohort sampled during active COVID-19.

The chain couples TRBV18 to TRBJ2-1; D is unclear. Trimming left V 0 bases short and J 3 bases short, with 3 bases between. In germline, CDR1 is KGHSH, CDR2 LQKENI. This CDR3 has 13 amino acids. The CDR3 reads CASSPPSYNEQFF. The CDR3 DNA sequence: TGTGCCAGCTCACCACCCAGCTACAATGAGCAGTTCTTC.

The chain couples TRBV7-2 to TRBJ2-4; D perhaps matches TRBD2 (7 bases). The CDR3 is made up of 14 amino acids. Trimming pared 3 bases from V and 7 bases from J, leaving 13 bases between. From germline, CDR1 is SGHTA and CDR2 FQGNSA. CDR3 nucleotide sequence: TGTGCCAGCAGCTTGGGGGGGGGCGCGAACATTCAGTACTTC. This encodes CASSLGGGANIQYF. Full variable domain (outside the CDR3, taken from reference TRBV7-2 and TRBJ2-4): GAGVSQSPSNKVTEKGKDVELRCDPISGHTALYWYRQSLGQGLEFLIYFQGNSAPDKSGLPSDRFSAERTGGSVSTLTIQRTQQEDSAVYLCASSLGGGANIQYFGAGTRLSVL.

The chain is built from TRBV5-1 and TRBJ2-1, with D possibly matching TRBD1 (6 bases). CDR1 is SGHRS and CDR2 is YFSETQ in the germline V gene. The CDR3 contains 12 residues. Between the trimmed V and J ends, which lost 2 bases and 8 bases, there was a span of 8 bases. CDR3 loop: CASSFQGYEQFF. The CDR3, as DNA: TGCGCCAGCAGCTTCCAGGGGTATGAGCAGTTCTTC.

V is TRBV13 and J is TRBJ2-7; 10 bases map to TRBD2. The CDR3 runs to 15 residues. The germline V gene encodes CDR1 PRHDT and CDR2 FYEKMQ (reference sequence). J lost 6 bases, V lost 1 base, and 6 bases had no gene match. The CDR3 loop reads CASSLVASGRGEQYF. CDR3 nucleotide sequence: TGTGCCAGCAGCTTAGTGGCTAGCGGGAGAGGCGAGCAGTACTTC. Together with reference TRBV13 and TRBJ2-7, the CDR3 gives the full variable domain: AAGVIQSPRHLIKEKRETATLKCYPIPRHDTVYWYQQGPGQDPQFLISFYEKMQSDKGSIPDRFSAQQFSDYHSELNMSSLELGDSALYFCASSLVASGRGEQYFGPGTRLTVT.

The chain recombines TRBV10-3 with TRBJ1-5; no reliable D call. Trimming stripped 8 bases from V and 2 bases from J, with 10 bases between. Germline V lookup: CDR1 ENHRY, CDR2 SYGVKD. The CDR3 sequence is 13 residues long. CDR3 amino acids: CAISLVGNQPQHF. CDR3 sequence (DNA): TGTGCCATCTCACTTGTGGGCAATCAGCCCCAGCATTTT.

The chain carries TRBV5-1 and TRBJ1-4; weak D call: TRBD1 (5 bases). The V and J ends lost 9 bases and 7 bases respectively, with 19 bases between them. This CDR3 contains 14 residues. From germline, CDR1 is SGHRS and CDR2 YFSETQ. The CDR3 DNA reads TGCGCCACGCGGCCAGGGTTCGTCGTTGAAAAACTGTTTTTT. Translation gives CATRPGFVVEKLFF.

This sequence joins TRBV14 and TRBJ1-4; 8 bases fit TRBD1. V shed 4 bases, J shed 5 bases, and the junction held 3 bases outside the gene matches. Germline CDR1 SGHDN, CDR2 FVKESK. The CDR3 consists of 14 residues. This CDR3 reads CASSLRTGNEKLFF. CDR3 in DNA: TGTGCCAGCAGCCTACGGACAGGGAATGAAAAACTGTTTTTT.

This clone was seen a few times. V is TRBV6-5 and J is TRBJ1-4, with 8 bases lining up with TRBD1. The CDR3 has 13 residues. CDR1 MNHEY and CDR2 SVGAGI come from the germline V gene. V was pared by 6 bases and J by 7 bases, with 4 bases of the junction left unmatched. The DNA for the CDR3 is TGTGCCAGCAGGCAGGGGGCCGGTGAAAAACTGTTTTTT. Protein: CASRQGAGEKLFF.

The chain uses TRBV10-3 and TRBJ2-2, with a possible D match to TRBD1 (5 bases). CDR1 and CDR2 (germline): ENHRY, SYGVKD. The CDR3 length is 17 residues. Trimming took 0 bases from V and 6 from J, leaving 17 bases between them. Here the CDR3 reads CAISESTTTLGAGELFF. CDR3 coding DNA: TGTGCCATCAGTGAGTCGACGACCACCTTAGGGGCCGGGGAGCTGTTTTTT.

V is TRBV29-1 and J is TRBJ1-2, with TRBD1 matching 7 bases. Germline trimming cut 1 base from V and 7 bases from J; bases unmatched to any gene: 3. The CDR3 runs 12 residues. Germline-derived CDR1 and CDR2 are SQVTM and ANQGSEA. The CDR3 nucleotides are TGCAGCGTTGAAGGGGCAGGGGGTGGCTACACCTTC. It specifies CSVEGAGGGYTF.

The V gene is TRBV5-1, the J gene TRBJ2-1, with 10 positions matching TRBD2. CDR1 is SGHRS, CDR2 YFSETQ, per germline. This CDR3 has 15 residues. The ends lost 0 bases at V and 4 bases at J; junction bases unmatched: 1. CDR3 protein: CASSLGTSGYNEQFF. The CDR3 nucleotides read TGCGCCAGCAGCTTGGGGACTAGCGGATACAATGAGCAGTTCTTC.

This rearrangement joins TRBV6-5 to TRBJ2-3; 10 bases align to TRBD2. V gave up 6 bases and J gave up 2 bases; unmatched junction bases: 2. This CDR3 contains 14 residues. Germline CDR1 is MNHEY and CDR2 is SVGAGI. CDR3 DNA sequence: TGTGCCAGCAGCGGACTAGCGGACACAGATACGCAGTATTTT. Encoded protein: CASSGLADTDTQYF.

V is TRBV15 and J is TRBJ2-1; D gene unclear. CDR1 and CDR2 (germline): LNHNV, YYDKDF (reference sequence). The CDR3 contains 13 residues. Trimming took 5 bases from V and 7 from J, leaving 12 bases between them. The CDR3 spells CATSPHLQNEQFF. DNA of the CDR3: TGTGCCACCAGCCCCCACCTCCAGAATGAGCAGTTCTTC.

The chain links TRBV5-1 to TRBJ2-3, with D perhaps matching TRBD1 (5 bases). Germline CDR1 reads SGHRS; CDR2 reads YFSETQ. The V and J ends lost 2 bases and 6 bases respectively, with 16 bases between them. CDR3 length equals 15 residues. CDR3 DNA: TGCGCCAGCAGCTTAGGAGACAGCAGAGTGGATACGCAGTATTTT. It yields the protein CASSLGDSRVDTQYF.

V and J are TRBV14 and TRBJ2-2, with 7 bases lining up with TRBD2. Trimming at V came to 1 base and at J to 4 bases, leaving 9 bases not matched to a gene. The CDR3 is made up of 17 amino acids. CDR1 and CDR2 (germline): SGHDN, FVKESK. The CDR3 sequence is CASSQGGGGFGTGELFF. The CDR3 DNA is TGTGCCAGCAGCCAAGGTGGGGGGGGATTCGGCACCGGGGAGCTGTTTTTT.

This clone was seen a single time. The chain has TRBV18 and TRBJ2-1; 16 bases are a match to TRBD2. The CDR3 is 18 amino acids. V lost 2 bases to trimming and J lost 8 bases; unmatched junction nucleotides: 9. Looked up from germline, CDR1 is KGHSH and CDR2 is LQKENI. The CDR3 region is CASSPSQGLAGGPDEQFF. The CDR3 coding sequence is TGTGCCAGCTCACCATCACAGGGACTAGCGGGGGGGCCGGATGAGCAGTTCTTC.

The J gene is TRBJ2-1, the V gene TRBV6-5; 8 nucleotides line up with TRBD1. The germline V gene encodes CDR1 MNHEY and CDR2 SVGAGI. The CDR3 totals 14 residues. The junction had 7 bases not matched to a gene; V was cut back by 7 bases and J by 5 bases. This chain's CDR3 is CASNDRGEHNEQFF. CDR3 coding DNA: TGTGCCAGCAACGACAGGGGAGAACACAATGAGCAGTTCTTC.

CDR3 in DNA: TGCGCCAGCAGCCAAGAACCTGGGGGCATAGAACTGTTTTTT. Translating it yields CASSQEPGGIELFF. The J gene is TRBJ1-4, the V gene TRBV4-1; D possibly corresponds to TRBD1 (6 bases). The CDR3 is 14 residues long. With 0 bases removed from V and 12 bases from J, the gap between germline ends came to 14 bases. CDR1 and CDR2 (germline): MGHRA, YSYEKL.

For the CDR3, the DNA is TGCGCCAGCAGCTCTGAAGGGACTAGCGGGAGCGAGCAGTACTTC. It translates to CASSSEGTSGSEQYF. V and J are TRBV5-1 and TRBJ2-7, with 14 bases fitting TRBD2. Germline-derived CDR1 and CDR2 are SGHRS and YFSETQ. The CDR3 runs to 15 residues. V trimming: 3 bases; J trimming: 6 bases; junction bases outside the gene matches: 5.

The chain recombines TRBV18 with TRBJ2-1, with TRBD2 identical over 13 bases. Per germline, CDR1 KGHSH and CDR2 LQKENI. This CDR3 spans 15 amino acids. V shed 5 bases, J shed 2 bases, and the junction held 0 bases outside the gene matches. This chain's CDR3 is CASSTSGGAYNEQFF. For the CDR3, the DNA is TGTGCCAGCTCAACTAGCGGGGGGGCCTACAATGAGCAGTTCTTC.